The clone carrying this T cell receptor (beta chain) was seen a few times. Its antigen is not known. This record comes from a study of OX40 agonist ivuxolimab in advanced cancers. No patient had autoimmune disease or received systemic immunosuppression. The study's findings and limits: Certain nonresponders likewise exhibited a low normalized T-cell clonal expansion. The antigen specificity of the peripheral T cells (those that were expanded) was not determined.

CDR3 length equals 14 residues. CDR1 SGDLS and CDR2 YYNGEE come from the germline V gene. Trimming took off 2 bases at V and 0 bases at J, with 8 bases between the two ends. Method: immunoSEQ multiplex PCR; TCRdb's copy keeps in-frame clones and lacks some. Among approximately 82,000 clones listed, approximately 84% were seen once. The J gene is TRBJ1-1, the V gene TRBV9; maybe TRBD1 (6 bases). The TCR sequence derives from an adult with an advanced solid tumor such as melanoma, head and neck, liver or kidney cancer. This specimen consisted of CD4+ or CD8+ T cells sorted from blood, obtained in a trial of the OX40 agonist ivuxolimab. CDR3 in DNA: TGTGCCAGCAGCGTCGGGACATTGAACACTGAAGCTTTCTTT. Amino acid sequence: CASSVGTLNTEAFF.